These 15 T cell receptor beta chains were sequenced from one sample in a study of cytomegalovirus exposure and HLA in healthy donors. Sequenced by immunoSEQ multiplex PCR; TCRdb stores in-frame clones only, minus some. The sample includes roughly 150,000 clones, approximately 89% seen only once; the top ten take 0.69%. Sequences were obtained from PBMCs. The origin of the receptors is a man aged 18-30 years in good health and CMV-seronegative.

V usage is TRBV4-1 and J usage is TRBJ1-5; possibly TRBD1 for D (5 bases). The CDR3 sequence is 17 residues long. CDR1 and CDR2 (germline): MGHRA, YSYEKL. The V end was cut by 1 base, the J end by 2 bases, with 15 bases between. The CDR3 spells CASSQGDGGVGNQPQHF. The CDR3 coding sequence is TGCGCCAGCAGCCAAGGTGATGGAGGGGTGGGCAATCAGCCCCAGCATTTT.

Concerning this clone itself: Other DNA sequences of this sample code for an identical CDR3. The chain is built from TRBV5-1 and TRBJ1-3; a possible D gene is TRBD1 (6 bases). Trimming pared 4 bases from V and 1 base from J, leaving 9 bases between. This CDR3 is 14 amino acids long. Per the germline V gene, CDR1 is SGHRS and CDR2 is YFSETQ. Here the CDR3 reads CASSPGQSGNTIYF. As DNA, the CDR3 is TGCGCCAGCAGCCCCGGACAGTCTGGAAACACCATATATTTT.

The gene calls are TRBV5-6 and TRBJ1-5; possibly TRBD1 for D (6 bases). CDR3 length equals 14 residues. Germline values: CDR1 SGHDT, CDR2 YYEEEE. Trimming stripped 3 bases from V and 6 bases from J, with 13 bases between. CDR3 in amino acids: CASSSGGGFQPQHF. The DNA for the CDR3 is TGTGCCAGCAGCTCGGGAGGGGGTTTTCAGCCCCAGCATTTT.

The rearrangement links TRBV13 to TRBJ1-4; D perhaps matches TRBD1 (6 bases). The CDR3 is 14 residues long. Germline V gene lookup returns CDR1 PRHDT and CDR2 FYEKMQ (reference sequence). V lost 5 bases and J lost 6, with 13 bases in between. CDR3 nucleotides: TGTGCCAGCAGCGTCCGGGACAAGGATGAAAAACTGTTTTTT. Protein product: CASSVRDKDEKLFF.

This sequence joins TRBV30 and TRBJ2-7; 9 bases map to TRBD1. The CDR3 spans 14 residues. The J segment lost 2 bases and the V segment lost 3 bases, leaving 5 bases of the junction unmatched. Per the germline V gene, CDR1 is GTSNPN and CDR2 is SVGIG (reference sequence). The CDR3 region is CAWSTGTGTYEQYF. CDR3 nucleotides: TGTGCCTGGAGCACCGGGACAGGGACCTACGAGCAGTACTTC.

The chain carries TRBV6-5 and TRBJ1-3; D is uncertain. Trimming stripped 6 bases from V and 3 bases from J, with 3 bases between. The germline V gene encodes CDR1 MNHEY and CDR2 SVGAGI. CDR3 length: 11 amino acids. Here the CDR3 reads CASSNGNTIYF. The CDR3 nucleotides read TGTGCCAGCAGCAATGGAAACACCATATATTTT.

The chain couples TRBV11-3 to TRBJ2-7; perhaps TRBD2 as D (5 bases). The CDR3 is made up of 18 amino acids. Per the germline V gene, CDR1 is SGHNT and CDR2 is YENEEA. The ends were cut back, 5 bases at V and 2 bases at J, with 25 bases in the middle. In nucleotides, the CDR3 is TGTGCCAGCAGCCCACAGAGGGAGCCAAGGTGGGCGACCTACGAGCAGTACGTC. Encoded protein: CASSPQREPRWATYEQYV.

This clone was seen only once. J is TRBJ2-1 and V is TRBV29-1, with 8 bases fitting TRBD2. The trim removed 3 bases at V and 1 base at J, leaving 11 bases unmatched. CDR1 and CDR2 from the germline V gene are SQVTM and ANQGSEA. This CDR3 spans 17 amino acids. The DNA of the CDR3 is TGCAGCGTTGATCTATCCGGGAGGGCCGTTTCCTACAATGAGCAGTTCTTC. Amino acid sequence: CSVDLSGRAVSYNEQFF.

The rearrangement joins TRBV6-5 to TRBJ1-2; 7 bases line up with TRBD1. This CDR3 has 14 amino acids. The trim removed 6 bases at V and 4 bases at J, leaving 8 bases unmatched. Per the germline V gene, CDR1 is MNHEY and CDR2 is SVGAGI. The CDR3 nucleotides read TGTGCCAGCAGCCGAGGGGGCGTAGGCTATGGCTACACCTTC. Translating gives CASSRGGVGYGYTF.

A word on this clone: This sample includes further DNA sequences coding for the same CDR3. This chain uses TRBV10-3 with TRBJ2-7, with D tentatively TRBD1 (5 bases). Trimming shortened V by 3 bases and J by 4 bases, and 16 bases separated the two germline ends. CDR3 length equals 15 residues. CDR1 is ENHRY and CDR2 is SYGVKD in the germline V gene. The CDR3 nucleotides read TGTGCCATCAGTGACCCCGGCCAGGGAAAGTACGAGCAGTACTTC. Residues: CAISDPGQGKYEQYF.

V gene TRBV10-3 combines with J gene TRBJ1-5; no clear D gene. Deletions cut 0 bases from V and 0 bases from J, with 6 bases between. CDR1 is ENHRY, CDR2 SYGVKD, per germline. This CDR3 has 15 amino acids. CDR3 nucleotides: TGTGCCATCAGTGAGTCAACGGTTAGCAATCAGCCCCAGCATTTT. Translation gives CAISESTVSNQPQHF.

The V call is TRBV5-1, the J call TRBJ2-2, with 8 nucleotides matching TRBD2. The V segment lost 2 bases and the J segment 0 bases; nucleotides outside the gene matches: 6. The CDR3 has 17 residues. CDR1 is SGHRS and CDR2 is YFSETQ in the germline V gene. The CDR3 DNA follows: TGCGCCAGCAGCTTCCGAGCGGGGGACGCGAACACCGGGGAGCTGTTTTTT. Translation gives CASSFRAGDANTGELFF.

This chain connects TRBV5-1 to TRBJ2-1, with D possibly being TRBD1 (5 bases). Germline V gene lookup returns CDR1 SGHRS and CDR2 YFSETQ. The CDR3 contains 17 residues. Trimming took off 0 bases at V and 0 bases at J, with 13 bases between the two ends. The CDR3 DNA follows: TGCGCCAGCAGCTTGGAAATGGGGCCCGTCTCCTACAATGAGCAGTTCTTC. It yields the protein CASSLEMGPVSYNEQFF.

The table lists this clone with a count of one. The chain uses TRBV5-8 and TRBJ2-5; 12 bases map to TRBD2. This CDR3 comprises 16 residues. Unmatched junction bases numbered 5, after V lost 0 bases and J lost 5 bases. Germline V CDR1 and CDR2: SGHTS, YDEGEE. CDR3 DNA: TGTGCCAGCAGCTTGGAGCTAGCGGGGGGGCACGAGACCCAGTACTTC. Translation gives CASSLELAGGHETQYF.

This chain's CDR3 is CASSTGGTGAYEQYF. CDR3 DNA sequence: TGCGCCAGCAGCACTGGTGGGACAGGGGCCTACGAGCAGTACTTC. This chain joins TRBV5-1 and TRBJ2-7; 10 positions agree with TRBD1. Germline CDR1 and CDR2: SGHRS and YFSETQ. CDR3 length: 15 residues. Losses at the gene ends were 4 bases for V and 2 bases for J; bases not matched to a gene: 6.